The rows below give T cell receptor beta chains drawn from one sample of a study of T-cell memory formation after mild COVID-19. TCRdb reprocessed the 5' RACE reads with MiXCR, giving one entry per CDR3 protein. This table holds about 250,000 distinct CDR3 sequences, about 17% found once. Material: PBMCs or a T cell subset sorted from them (not recorded which). The receptors stem from a man younger than 35 who had mild COVID-19 (a few samples of this study predate the infection). Cell type and time point are not known. CDR3s include the opening cysteine and the closing phenylalanine or tryptophan. The D gene is left open where the match is weak. Not every row has a clone size; where given, it reads once, few, many or a size class.

>TRBJ2-2|-|TRBV30|few
TGTGCCTGTCCGCGGCAGGTAACCGGGGAGCTGTTTTTT
CACPRQVTGELFF
>TRBJ2-1|-|TRBV5-1|few
TGCGCCAGCAGCCCAAAACAGCCCCCGGGATATGAGCAGTTCTTC
CASSPKQPPGYEQFF
>TRBJ2-1|-|TRBV2|-
TGTGCCAGCAGTTTACAATACAATGAGCAGTTCTTC
CASSLQYNEQFF
>TRBJ1-6|-|TRBV20-1|few
TGCAGTGCCTATCGGGGGGGTTCCTATAATTCACCCCTCCACTTT
CSAYRGGSYNSPLHF
>TRBJ1-1|-|TRBV5-1|-
TGCGCCAGCAGCTTGGGACAGGCGGGGAACACTGAAGCTTTCTTT
CASSLGQAGNTEAFF
>TRBJ2-3|-|TRBV7-8|few
TGTGCCAGCAGCCCCGCTATAGCGGACACAGATACGCAGTATTTT
CASSPAIADTDTQYF
>TRBJ2-5|-|TRBV20-1|-
TGCAGTGCTAGTCCCAGCGGACAAGAGACCCAGTACTTC
CSASPSGQETQYF
>TRBJ2-3|-|TRBV7-9|many
TGTGCCAGCAGCTTAGGGCCAGATACGCAGTATTTT
CASSLGPDTQYF
>TRBJ2-7|TRBD1|TRBV5-1|-
TGCGCCAGCAGCTTGGACAGGGGTTCGGAGCAGTACTTC
CASSLDRGSEQYF
>TRBJ1-1|TRBD1|TRBV9|few
TGTGCCAGCAGTGACCACAGGGGAGGGAACACTGAAGCTTTCTTT
CASSDHRGGNTEAFF
>TRBJ1-1|TRBD1|TRBV20-1|few
TGCAGTGCCCCCGGACAGGGAGCTGAAGCTTTCTTT
CSAPGQGAEAFF
>TRBJ1-1|-|TRBV28|few
TGTGCCAGCAGGGTCCTTGCAGGGGCTGGGACTGAAGCTTTCTTT
CASRVLAGAGTEAFF
>TRBJ1-2|-|TRBV24-1|many
TGTGCCACCAGTGATGCCCCGAGGGAACCCTATGGCTACACCTTC
CATSDAPREPYGYTF
>TRBJ2-3|-|TRBV5-1|-
TGCGCCAGCAGAGTAGACAGAGATACGCAGTATTTT
CASRVDRDTQYF
>TRBJ2-3|TRBD2|TRBV11-2|many
TGTGCCAGCAGCTTAGCGGGGGGGCCAGATACGCAGTATTTT
CASSLAGGPDTQYF
>TRBJ2-5|-|TRBV29-1|-
TGCAGCGTTGCATTCAGCCAAGAGACCCAGTACTTC
CSVAFSQETQYF
>TRBJ2-3|-|TRBV9|-
TGTGCCAGCAGCGTAGTGGCGGACCCTCTTGATACGCAGTATTTT
CASSVVADPLDTQYF
>TRBJ1-5|-|TRBV5-1|-
TGCGCCAGCAGCTTGATCGGGGGGAATCAGCCCCAGCATTTT
CASSLIGGNQPQHF
>TRBJ2-3|TRBD2|TRBV7-2|many
TGTGCCAGCAGCTTCGGTAGCGGGGGAGCAGATACGCAGTATTTT
CASSFGSGGADTQYF
>TRBJ2-1|-|TRBV7-2|-
TGTGCCAGCAGGGATCGGGGCAGTAGATTCTCCTACAATGAGCAGTTCTTC
CASRDRGSRFSYNEQFF
>TRBJ2-5|-|TRBV29-1|-
TGCAGCGTACAGCGGTTTCCAGAGACCCAGTACTTC
CSVQRFPETQYF
>TRBJ1-6|-|TRBV7-9|many
TGTGCCAGCAGCCCGTTGGTGGATAATTCACCCCTCCACTTT
CASSPLVDNSPLHF